Presented here are 20 T cell receptor beta chains from one specimen sequenced in a study of blood T cell repertoires in COVID-19. Clones were sequenced by immunoSEQ multiplex PCR, and TCRdb holds only the in-frame ones, with some missing. The sample includes some 240,000 clones, around nine tenths of them seen just once. Sample: peripheral blood. These TCRs come from a man between 60 and 70 years old with COVID-19, enrolled during active disease.

The chain uses TRBV7-2 and TRBJ2-7, with D possibly TRBD2 on 5 matching bases. Germline values: CDR1 SGHTA, CDR2 FQGNSA. This CDR3 is built from 12 residues. The V end was cut by 3 bases, the J end by 5 bases, with 8 bases between. The CDR3 here is CASSLTIHEQYF. CDR3 in DNA: TGTGCCAGCAGCTTGACTATCCACGAGCAGTACTTC.

The chain links TRBV9 to TRBJ2-2; 7 bases match TRBD2. CDR3 length: 13 amino acids. Germline values: CDR1 SGDLS, CDR2 YYNGEE. J gave up 0 bases and V 7 bases, and 0 bases lay outside the gene matches. CDR3 sequence (DNA): TGTGCCAGCGGGGGGGCGAACACCGGGGAGCTGTTTTTT. Protein product: CASGGANTGELFF.

V gene TRBV5-6 combines with J gene TRBJ2-7; no definite D call. Trimming removed 0 bases from V and 0 bases from J, with 10 bases in between. The germline CDR1 and CDR2 sequences are SGHDT and YYEEEE. This CDR3 has 15 residues. In nucleotides, the CDR3 is TGTGCCAGCAGCTTGGGAGGCAGAAGCTCCTACGAGCAGTACTTC. It translates to CASSLGGRSSYEQYF.

This clone was counted a few times. The chain links TRBV29-1 to TRBJ2-1, with 11 bases fitting TRBD1. The CDR3 runs 15 residues. CDR1 SQVTM and CDR2 ANQGSEA come from the germline V gene. V was pared by 5 bases and J by 4 bases, with 7 bases of the junction left unmatched. For the CDR3, the DNA is TGCAGCGTTCCCCGGGACAGGGGGGTATACAATGAGCAGTTCTTC. Translation: CSVPRDRGVYNEQFF.

The V gene is TRBV19, the J gene TRBJ2-1; perhaps TRBD2 as D (5 bases). V was pared by 3 bases and J by 5 bases, with 26 bases between. The germline V gene has CDR1 LNHDA and CDR2 SQIVND (reference sequence). The CDR3 has 19 residues. The CDR3 DNA sequence: TGTGCCAGTAGTATGCGTCGGGGATTCGAGGATCGAAGGGACAATGAGCAGTTCTTC. It yields the protein CASSMRRGFEDRRDNEQFF.

The CDR3, as DNA: TGTGCCAGCAGCGTAGGGCCGGGGATCTATAGCAATCAGCCCCAGCATTTT. Translating it yields CASSVGPGIYSNQPQHF. This chain joins TRBV9 and TRBJ1-5; D is ambiguous. Trimming shortened V by 0 bases and J by 0 bases, and 13 bases separated the two germline ends. Germline assignment: CDR1 SGDLS and CDR2 YYNGEE. This CDR3 spans 17 amino acids.

With respect to this clone: One junction end disagrees with the germline gene, perhaps due to a read error. The rearrangement uses TRBV5-1 and TRBJ1-3; D is undetermined. The CDR3 totals 13 residues. Germline values: CDR1 SGHRS, CDR2 YFSETQ. This chain's CDR3 is CASSLGGGDTIYF. The CDR3 nucleotides are TGCGCCAGCAGCTTGGGAGGTGGAGACACCATATATTTT.

CDR3 amino acids: CASSLFLAGGTGELFF. CDR3 nucleotides: TGTGCCAGCAGTTTATTCCTAGCGGGAGGCACCGGGGAGCTGTTTTTT. V gene TRBV27 combines with J gene TRBJ2-2, with 11 positions matching TRBD2. CDR1 is MNHEY and CDR2 is SMNVEV in the germline V gene (reference sequence). V was pared by 1 base and J by 4 bases, with 2 bases of the junction left unmatched. This CDR3 contains 16 residues.

The rearrangement links TRBV28 to TRBJ2-7, with 8 bases aligning to TRBD2. Germline CDR1 reads MDHEN; CDR2 reads SYDVKM. This CDR3 has 14 amino acids. V trimming: 3 bases; J trimming: 4 bases; junction bases outside the gene matches: 5. The CDR3 loop is CASSFSGNGYEQYF. The CDR3 DNA reads TGTGCCAGCAGTTTTAGCGGGAATGGATACGAGCAGTACTTC.

The rearrangement uses TRBV18 and TRBJ1-1, with TRBD1 matching over 8 bases. V was pared by 2 bases and J by 1 base, with 3 bases of the junction left unmatched. The CDR3 totals 15 residues. Germline CDR1 KGHSH, CDR2 LQKENI. As DNA, the CDR3 is TGTGCCAGCTCACCATACAGGGGGGAGAACACTGAAGCTTTCTTT. Protein: CASSPYRGENTEAFF.

The rearrangement links TRBV28 to TRBJ2-1; 7 positions agree with TRBD1. The CDR3 length is 15 residues. The germline V gene encodes CDR1 MDHEN and CDR2 SYDVKM. Losses at the gene ends were 3 bases for V and 3 bases for J; bases not matched to a gene: 5. The CDR3 is CASSFQGEYYNEQFF. In DNA, the CDR3 is TGTGCCAGCAGTTTTCAGGGGGAATACTACAATGAGCAGTTCTTC.

The V call is TRBV6-5, the J call TRBJ1-2; tentatively, D is TRBD1 (6 bases). The CDR3 runs 15 residues. Germline V gene data show CDR1 as MNHEY and CDR2 as SVGAGI. V was trimmed by 5 bases and J by 0 bases, leaving 13 bases between them. This CDR3 reads CASSHTGTTNYGYTF. CDR3 in DNA: TGTGCCAGCAGTCATACAGGGACGACTAACTATGGCTACACCTTC.

The genes are TRBV5-1 and TRBJ2-3; 15 bases are shared with TRBD2. The germline CDR1 and CDR2 sequences are SGHRS and YFSETQ. The V gene end was trimmed by 0 bases and the J gene end by 0 bases; junction bases not matched to a gene: 2. The CDR3 covers 18 residues. DNA of the CDR3: TGCGCCAGCAGCTTGGGAGGACTAGCGGGGGGGAGCACAGATACGCAGTATTTT. Protein sequence: CASSLGGLAGGSTDTQYF. The whole variable domain, remainder taken from reference TRBV5-1 and TRBJ2-3, is KAGVTQTPRYLIKTRGQQVTLSCSPISGHRSVSWYQQTPGQGLQFLFEYFSETQRNKGNFPGRFSGRQFSNSRSEMNVSTLELGDSALYLCASSLGGLAGGSTDTQYFGPGTRLTVL.

The genes are TRBV24-1 and TRBJ2-2; TRBD1 aligns across 10 bases. The CDR3 length is 17 residues. Trimming removed 4 bases from V and 6 bases from J; junction bases left unmatched: 10. Germline lookup yields CDR1 KGHDR and CDR2 SFDVKD. The CDR3 nucleotides read TGTGCCACCAGTGAGGGTGCCGGGACAGGGGCCGCCGGGGAGCTGTTTTTT. It specifies CATSEGAGTGAAGELFF.

The genes are TRBV18 and TRBJ2-3; tentatively, D is TRBD1 (6 bases). V gave up 3 bases and J gave up 4 bases, with 17 bases separating them. CDR3 length: 16 amino acids. Germline values: CDR1 KGHSH, CDR2 LQKENI. The CDR3 coding sequence is TGTGCCAGCTCACCCCCGGCCCAGGGGCAGGCAGATACGCAGTATTTT. It translates to CASSPPAQGQADTQYF.

The chain has TRBV19 and TRBJ2-7, with D perhaps TRBD1 (5 bases). Germline values: CDR1 LNHDA, CDR2 SQIVND (reference sequence). The CDR3 totals 13 residues. The germline V and J ends were trimmed by 3 bases and 3 bases, with 9 bases remaining between them. The CDR3 protein is CASSINRNYEQYF. CDR3 in DNA: TGTGCCAGTAGTATTAACAGGAACTACGAGCAGTACTTC.

CDR3 DNA: TGTGCCAGCTCACCCGAGGCAGGGGCCAAAAACATTCAGTACTTC. It codes for CASSPEAGAKNIQYF. The rearrangement links TRBV18 to TRBJ2-4; tentatively, D is TRBD1 (5 bases). V was pared by 3 bases and J by 1 base, with 10 bases between. Germline lookup yields CDR1 KGHSH and CDR2 LQKENI. The CDR3 is 15 residues long.

This chain links TRBV6-6 with TRBJ1-5; no clear D. The germline CDR1 and CDR2 sequences are MNHNY and SVGAGI (reference sequence). Trimming removed 2 bases from V and 2 bases from J, with 13 bases in between. This CDR3 has 16 residues. The CDR3 here is CASSYDQEVGNQPQHF. The DNA for the CDR3 is TGTGCCAGCAGTTACGATCAGGAAGTCGGCAATCAGCCCCAGCATTTT.

Written as DNA, the CDR3 is TGTGCCTGGGGGCGGGACGGTGAAAAACTGTTTTTT. Translation: CAWGRDGEKLFF. The J gene is TRBJ1-4, the V gene TRBV30; weak D call: TRBD1 (5 bases). The V end lost 5 bases, the J end lost 7 bases, and 11 bases lay between the germline ends. CDR1 and CDR2 (germline): GTSNPN, SVGIG (reference sequence). This CDR3 comprises 12 residues.

J is TRBJ2-2 and V is TRBV3-1 (or the pseudogene TRBV3-2), with 7 bases that match TRBD2. CDR1 and CDR2 from the germline V gene are LGHDT and YNNKEL (reference sequence). The CDR3 length is 16 residues. J was trimmed by 4 bases and V by 0 bases; bases with no gene match: 5. CDR3 in amino acids: CASSQERLAATGELFF. The DNA for the CDR3 is TGTGCCAGCAGCCAAGAAAGGCTAGCGGCCACCGGGGAGCTGTTTTTT.